The 9 T cell receptor beta chains listed next were all sequenced from one sample in a study of blood T cell repertoires in COVID-19. Assay: immunoSEQ multiplex PCR; the TCRdb copy retains only in-frame clones and omits some. The sample consists of around 250,000 clones, roughly four fifths of them appearing once. Sequencing was done on a sample of PBMCs or T cells enriched from blood (not recorded which). The receptors here all came from a man aged 45-65 years who had recovered from COVID-19.

The chain recombines TRBV9 with TRBJ2-5; 10 bases map to TRBD2. Germline V CDR1 and CDR2: SGDLS, YYNGEE. This CDR3 region has 17 residues. V lost 4 bases to trimming and J lost 3 bases; unmatched junction nucleotides: 12. The CDR3 DNA is TGTGCCAGCAGCCCCTCGCTAGCGGGGGCCGGTGAAGAGACCCAGTACTTC. As protein: CASSPSLAGAGEETQYF.

J is TRBJ1-2 and V is TRBV18; tentative D call: TRBD1 (5 bases). CDR1 is KGHSH and CDR2 is LQKENI in the germline V gene. Trimming shortened V by 2 bases and J by 6 bases, and 13 bases separated the two germline ends. The CDR3 spans 14 residues. CDR3 nucleotides: TGTGCCAGCTCACCAAATATCCAGGGTAATGGCTACACCTTC. It codes for CASSPNIQGNGYTF.

V gene TRBV9 combines with J gene TRBJ1-6; 7 bases agree with TRBD1. The CDR3 sequence is 17 residues long. The germline gives CDR1 SGDLS, CDR2 YYNGEE. The V gene end was trimmed by 3 bases and the J gene end by 0 bases; junction bases not matched to a gene: 6. In DNA form, the CDR3 reads TGTGCCAGCAGCGCCTACGACAGGGCCTCCTATAATTCACCCCTCCACTTT. Protein: CASSAYDRASYNSPLHF.

This chain uses TRBV19 with TRBJ2-7, with TRBD1 matching 9 bases. The CDR3 has 14 residues. The germline CDR1 and CDR2 sequences are LNHDA and SQIVND (reference sequence). The V gene end was trimmed by 5 bases and the J gene end by 4 bases; junction bases not matched to a gene: 6. CDR3 amino acids: CASSVGQGRYEQYF. CDR3 nucleotide sequence: TGTGCCAGTAGTGTCGGACAGGGGCGATACGAGCAGTACTTC.

This chain links TRBV15 with TRBJ2-2, with 7 bases lining up with TRBD1. CDR3 length: 16 amino acids. Trimming took 0 bases from V and 4 from J; bases not matched to a gene: 5. Germline V gives CDR1 LNHNV, CDR2 YYDKDF (reference sequence). CDR3 nucleotide sequence: TGTGCCACCAGCAGAGATGGCAGGGGGACCACCGGGGAGCTGTTTTTT. Amino acid sequence: CATSRDGRGTTGELFF.

This clone was counted a few times. The rearrangement uses TRBV10-3 and TRBJ2-7; D call uncertain. The CDR3 is made up of 11 amino acids. Germline CDR1 is ENHRY and CDR2 is SYGVKD. V was cut by 10 bases and J by 1 base, with 8 bases left in between. The CDR3, as DNA: TGTGCCACCGAACAGTCCTACGAGCAGTACTTC. Protein product: CATEQSYEQYF.

This chain joins TRBV7-2 and TRBJ2-7; TRBD1 is a possible D gene (5 bases). Germline CDR1 SGHTA, CDR2 FQGNSA. Trimming took 2 bases from V and 2 from J, leaving 13 bases between them. CDR3 length: 15 residues. This chain's CDR3 is CASSLLALQAYEQYF. CDR3 DNA: TGTGCCAGCAGCTTATTGGCGCTACAGGCCTACGAGCAGTACTTC.

This clone was seen only a few times. This sequence joins TRBV6-5 and TRBJ2-3, with no clear D. Germline loops: CDR1 MNHEY, CDR2 SVGAGI. This CDR3 is built from 11 residues. Trimming pared 11 bases from V and 5 bases from J, leaving 11 bases between. CDR3 bases: TGTGCCTCGGTAAGAGGAGATACGCAGTATTTT. It yields the protein CASVRGDTQYF.

The chain recombines TRBV19 with TRBJ2-1; D possibly corresponds to TRBD2 (6 bases). V was pared by 3 bases and J by 4 bases, with 19 bases between. The CDR3 contains 17 residues. Per the germline V gene, CDR1 is LNHDA and CDR2 is SQIVND (reference sequence). CDR3 loop: CASSIFRLEGWYNEQFF. CDR3 DNA sequence: TGTGCCAGTAGTATCTTCCGACTAGAGGGGTGGTACAATGAGCAGTTCTTC.